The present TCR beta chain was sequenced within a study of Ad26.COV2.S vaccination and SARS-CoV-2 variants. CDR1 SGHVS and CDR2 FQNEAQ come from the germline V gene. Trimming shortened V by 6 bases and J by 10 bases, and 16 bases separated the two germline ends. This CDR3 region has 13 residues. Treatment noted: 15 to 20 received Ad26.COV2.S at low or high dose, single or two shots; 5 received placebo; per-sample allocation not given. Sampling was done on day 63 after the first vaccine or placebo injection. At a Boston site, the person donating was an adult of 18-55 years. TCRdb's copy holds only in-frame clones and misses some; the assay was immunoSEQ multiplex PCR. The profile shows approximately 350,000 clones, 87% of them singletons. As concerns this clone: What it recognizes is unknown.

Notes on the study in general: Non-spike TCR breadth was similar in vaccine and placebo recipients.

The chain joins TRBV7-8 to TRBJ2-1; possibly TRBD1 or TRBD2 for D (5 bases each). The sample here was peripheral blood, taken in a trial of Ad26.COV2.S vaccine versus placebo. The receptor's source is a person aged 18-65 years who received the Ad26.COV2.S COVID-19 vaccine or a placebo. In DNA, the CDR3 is TGTGCCAGCAGTTCCGAGGGGTCGGGCGAGCAGTTCTTC. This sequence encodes CASSSEGSGEQFF.